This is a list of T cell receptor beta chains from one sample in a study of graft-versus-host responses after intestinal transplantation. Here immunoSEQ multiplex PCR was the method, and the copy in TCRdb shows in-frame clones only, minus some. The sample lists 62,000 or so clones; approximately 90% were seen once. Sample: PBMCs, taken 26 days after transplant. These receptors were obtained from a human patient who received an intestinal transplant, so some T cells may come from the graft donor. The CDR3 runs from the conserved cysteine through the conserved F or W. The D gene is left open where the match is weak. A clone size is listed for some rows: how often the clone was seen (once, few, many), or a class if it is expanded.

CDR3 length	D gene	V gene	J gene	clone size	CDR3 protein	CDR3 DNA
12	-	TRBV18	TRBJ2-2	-	CASSEVAGELFF	TGTGCCAGCTCAGAGGTCGCCGGGGAGCTGTTTTTT
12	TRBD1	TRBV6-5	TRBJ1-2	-	CASSPGTDGYTF	TGTGCCAGCAGTCCAGGGACAGATGGCTACACCTTC
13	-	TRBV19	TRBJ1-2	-	CASSGQGNYGYTF	TGTGCCAGTAGTGGGCAGGGCAACTATGGCTACACCTTC
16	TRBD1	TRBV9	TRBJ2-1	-	CASSGAPGTGIHEQFF	TGTGCCAGCAGCGGAGCCCCCGGGACAGGGATCCATGAGCAGTTCTTC
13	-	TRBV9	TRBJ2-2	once	CASSVLETGELFF	TGTGCCAGCAGCGTGCTAGAGACCGGGGAGCTGTTTTTT
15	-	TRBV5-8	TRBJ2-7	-	CASSLPYDSSYEQYF	TGTGCCAGCAGCTTACCTTACGACAGCTCCTACGAGCAGTACTTC
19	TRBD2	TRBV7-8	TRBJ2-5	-	CASSFRLPSGGEGQETQYF	TGTGCCAGCAGCTTTCGGTTGCCTAGCGGGGGGGAGGGCCAAGAGACCCAGTACTTC
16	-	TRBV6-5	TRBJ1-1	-	CASSSRDWGKNTEAFF	TGTGCCAGCAGTTCCCGGGACTGGGGGAAAAACACTGAAGCTTTCTTT
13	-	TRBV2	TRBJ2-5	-	CASSEEMRETQYF	TGTGCCAGCAGTGAAGAGATGCGAGAGACCCAGTACTTC
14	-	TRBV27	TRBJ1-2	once	CASSSTGHYYGYTF	TGTGCCAGCAGTTCAACGGGACACTACTATGGCTACACCTTC
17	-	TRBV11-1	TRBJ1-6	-	CASSFYSHASYNSPLHF	TGTGCCAGCAGCTTTTACAGTCATGCCTCCTATAATTCACCCCTCCACTTT
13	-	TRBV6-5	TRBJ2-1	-	CASSYSGANEQFF	TGTGCCAGCAGTTACTCGGGGGCGAATGAGCAGTTCTTC
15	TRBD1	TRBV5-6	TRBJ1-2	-	CASSAAGTGGYGYTF	TGTGCCAGCAGCGCCGCCGGGACAGGGGGCTATGGCTACACCTTC
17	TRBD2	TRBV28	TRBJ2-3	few	CASRGLAGGLPASAQYF	TGTGCCAGCAGGGGACTAGCGGGGGGGCTCCCGGCCTCCGCGCAGTATTTT
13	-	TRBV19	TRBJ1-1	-	CASSGGLNTEAFF	TGTGCCAGTTCTGGGGGCTTGAACACTGAAGCTTTCTTT
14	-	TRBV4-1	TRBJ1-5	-	CASSPLGVGDPQHF	TGCGCCAGCAGCCCCTTAGGGGTAGGCGATCCCCAGCATTTT
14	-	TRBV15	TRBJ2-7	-	CATSKTGIINEQYF	TGTGCCACCAGCAAAACAGGGATCATCAACGAGCAGTACTTC
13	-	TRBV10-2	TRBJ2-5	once	CAVEHSASGSQYF	TGCGCCGTGGAACATAGCGCCTCGGGGTCCCAGTACTTC
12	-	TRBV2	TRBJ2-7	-	CASIKGLYEQYF	TGTGCCAGCATTAAAGGACTGTACGAGCAGTACTTC
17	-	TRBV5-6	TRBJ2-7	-	CASSNRDTPISSYEQYF	TGTGCCAGCAGCAACCGGGACACCCCGATATCATCCTACGAGCAGTACTTC
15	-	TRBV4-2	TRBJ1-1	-	CASSQDRAWGTEAFF	TGTGCCAGCAGCCAAGACAGGGCATGGGGCACTGAAGCTTTCTTT
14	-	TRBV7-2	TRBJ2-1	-	CASSFGGNGDEQFF	TGTGCCAGCAGCTTTGGGGGGAATGGGGATGAGCAGTTCTTC
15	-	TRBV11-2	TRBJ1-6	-	CASSYEGGRNSPLHF	TGTGCCAGCAGCTACGAGGGAGGTCGAAATTCACCCCTCCACTTT
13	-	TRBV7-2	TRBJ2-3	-	CASSLVRSDTQYF	TGTGCCAGCAGCTTAGTGAGATCAGATACGCAGTATTTT
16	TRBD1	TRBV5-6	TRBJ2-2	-	CASSLVRGLKTGELFF	TGTGCCAGCAGCTTAGTCAGGGGGCTTAAAACCGGGGAGCTGTTTTTT
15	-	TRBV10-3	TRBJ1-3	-	CASGGRNGSGNTIYF	TGTGCCTCGGGGGGACGCAATGGCTCTGGAAACACCATATATTTT
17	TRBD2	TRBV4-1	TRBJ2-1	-	CASSQSLGLAANNEQFF	TGCGCCAGCAGCCAAAGCCTAGGACTAGCGGCTAACAATGAGCAGTTCTTC
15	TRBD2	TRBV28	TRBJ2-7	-	CASSLSRLARLEQYF	TGTGCCAGCAGTTTATCAAGACTAGCGAGGCTCGAGCAGTACTTC
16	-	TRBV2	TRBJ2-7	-	CASSEPSGRNAYEQYF	TGTGCCAGCAGTGAACCCTCTGGGAGGAACGCCTACGAGCAGTACTTC
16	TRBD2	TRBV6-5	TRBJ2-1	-	CASSYSPAGGYNEQFF	TGTGCCAGCAGTTACTCCCCTGCGGGGGGGTACAATGAGCAGTTCTTC
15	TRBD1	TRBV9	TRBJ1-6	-	CASSVGAGGGSPLHF	TGTGCCAGCAGCGTAGGGGCAGGGGGCGGTTCACCCCTCCACTTT
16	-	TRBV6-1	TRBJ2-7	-	CASSENRREEAYEQYF	TGTGCCAGCAGTGAAAACCGGCGGGAAGAAGCCTACGAGCAGTACTTC
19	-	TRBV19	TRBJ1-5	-	CASSTRKIRQVTGNQPQHF	TGTGCCAGTAGTACCCGAAAAATCCGACAGGTTACTGGCAATCAGCCCCAGCATTTT
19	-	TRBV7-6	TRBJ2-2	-	CASSLSRLDSFANTGELFF	TGTGCCAGCAGCTTAAGTCGGCTGGACAGCTTCGCGAACACCGGGGAGCTGTTTTTT
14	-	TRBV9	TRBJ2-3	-	CASSLDSSTDTQYF	TGTGCCAGCAGCCTGGACAGTAGCACAGATACGCAGTATTTT
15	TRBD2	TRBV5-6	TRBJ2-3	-	CASSLLAGQEDTQYF	TGTGCCAGCAGCTTGCTAGCGGGGCAGGAGGATACGCAGTATTTT
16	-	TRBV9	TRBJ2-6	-	CASSVWASRQANVLTF	TGTGCCAGCAGCGTATGGGCCTCCCGACAGGCCAACGTCCTGACTTTC
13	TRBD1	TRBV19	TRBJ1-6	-	CASSFGTDSPLHF	TGTGCCAGTAGTTTCGGGACAGATTCACCCCTCCACTTT
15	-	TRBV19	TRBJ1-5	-	CASSITVLSNQPQHF	TGTGCCAGTAGTATCACAGTCCTTAGCAATCAGCCCCAGCATTTT
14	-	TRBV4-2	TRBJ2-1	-	CASSWGGARDEQFF	TGTGCCAGCAGCTGGGGGGGGGCCCGTGATGAGCAGTTCTTC
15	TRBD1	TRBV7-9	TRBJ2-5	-	CASSLAGTDEETQYF	TGTGCCAGCAGCTTAGCTGGGACAGATGAAGAGACCCAGTACTTC
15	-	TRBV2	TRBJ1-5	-	CASSDVLQAYQPQHF	TGTGCCAGCAGTGATGTTTTGCAGGCGTATCAGCCCCAGCATTTT
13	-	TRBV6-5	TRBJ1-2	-	CASSPRAAYGYTF	TGTGCCAGCAGCCCCAGGGCAGCCTATGGCTACACCTTC
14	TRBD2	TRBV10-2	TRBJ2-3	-	CATGRAGPTDTQYF	TGCGCCACCGGGAGGGCGGGGCCTACAGATACGCAGTATTTT
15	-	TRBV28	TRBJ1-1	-	CASTLDDRWNTEAFF	TGTGCCAGCACCCTAGACGACAGGTGGAACACTGAAGCTTTCTTT
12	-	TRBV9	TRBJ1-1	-	CASSQGGTEAFF	TGTGCCAGCAGTCAGGGTGGCACTGAAGCTTTCTTT
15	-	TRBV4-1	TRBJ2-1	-	CASRYTGSSYNEQFF	TGCGCCAGCAGGTATACAGGGAGCTCCTACAATGAGCAGTTCTTC
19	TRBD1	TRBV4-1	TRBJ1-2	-	CASSPNFVSPSGGHYGYTF	TGCGCCAGCAGCCCCAATTTCGTATCCCCTTCAGGGGGTCACTATGGCTACACCTTC
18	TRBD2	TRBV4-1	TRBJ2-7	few	CASSPLVASGRSSYEQYF	TGCGCCAGCAGCCCCCTGGTCGCTAGCGGGAGAAGCTCCTACGAGCAGTACTTC
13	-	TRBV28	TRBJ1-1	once	CASSVAGNTEAFF	TGTGCCAGCAGTGTCGCAGGGAACACTGAAGCTTTCTTT
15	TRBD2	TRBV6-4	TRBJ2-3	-	CASSDSGLATDTQYF	TGTGCCAGCAGTGATTCGGGACTAGCCACAGATACGCAGTATTTT
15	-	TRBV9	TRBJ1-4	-	CASSSDPGAAEGLFF	TGTGCCAGCAGCTCAGACCCTGGGGCTGCCGAAGGACTGTTTTTT
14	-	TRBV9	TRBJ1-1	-	CASSVGAANTEAFF	TGTGCCAGCAGCGTAGGGGCAGCAAACACTGAAGCTTTCTTT
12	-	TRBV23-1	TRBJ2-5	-	CASSQRGETQYF	TGCGCCAGCAGTCAACGGGGGGAGACCCAGTACTTC
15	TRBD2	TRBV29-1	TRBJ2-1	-	CSVLGSGGSYNEQFF	TGCAGCGTTCTTGGTAGCGGGGGGTCTTACAATGAGCAGTTCTTC
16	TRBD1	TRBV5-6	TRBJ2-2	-	CASSFRGQGITGELFF	TGTGCCAGCAGCTTTAGGGGACAGGGTATCACCGGGGAGCTGTTTTTT
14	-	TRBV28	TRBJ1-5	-	CASSPWGDNQPQHF	TGTGCCAGCAGTCCATGGGGGGACAATCAGCCCCAGCATTTT
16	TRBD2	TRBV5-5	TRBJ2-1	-	CASSPGLAGAYNEQFF	TGTGCCAGCAGCCCGGGACTAGCGGGAGCCTACAATGAGCAGTTCTTC
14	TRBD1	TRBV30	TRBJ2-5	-	CAWRATGGWETQYF	TGTGCCTGGAGAGCCACAGGGGGTTGGGAGACCCAGTACTTC
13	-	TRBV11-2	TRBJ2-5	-	CASSREPKETQYF	TGTGCCAGCAGCAGAGAGCCAAAAGAGACCCAGTACTTC